A selection of T cell receptor beta chains follows, all from one sample in a study of human T cells and chemical hapten exposure. TCRdb called the RACE reads again in MiXCR, with one record for every CDR3 protein. This sample has about 350,000 distinct CDR3 sequences, with roughly 6% found just once. Sequencing was performed on whole blood, taken in connection with sensitization to the hapten diphenylcyclopropenone (DPC). The receptors come from a woman under 30 with alopecia areata. Some clones in this sample may be carry-over from other donors' samples. Both conserved end residues are part of each CDR3. D genes are given only for firm matches. Part of the rows lack a size; the others show once, few, many or a class for expanded clones.

CDR3 DNA	CDR3 protein	CDR3 length	D gene	clone size	V gene	J gene
TGTGCCGCCGGTTCTGTAGTCGGAGGGATTAGGAATCAGCCCCAGCATTTT	CAAGSVVGGIRNQPQHF	17	.	many	TRBV6-6	TRBJ1-5
TGTGCCAGCAGCTTAAAAGCGGGGGATAGCACAGATACGCAGTATTTT	CASSLKAGDSTDTQYF	16	TRBD2	many	TRBV7-8	TRBJ2-3
TGTGCCAGCAGGGTTACTAGCTCCCCCGGGGAGCTGTTTTTT	CASRVTSSPGELFF	14	.	.	TRBV2	TRBJ2-2
TGTGCCAGCAGACGGAGCCGGGACAGGGGATCTTCAAACTATGGCTACACCTTC	CASRRSRDRGSSNYGYTF	18	TRBD1	few	TRBV28	TRBJ1-2
TGCGCCAGCAGCTTGGATATTAGTCAAGAGACCCAGTACTTC	CASSLDISQETQYF	14	.	few	TRBV5-1	TRBJ2-5
TGTGCCAGCAGCCAAGACCTAGTCGTGGCAGATACGCAGTATTTT	CASSQDLVVADTQYF	15	.	many	TRBV3-1	TRBJ2-3
TGTGCCAGCAGTCCGGGACAGGGAAGATATGGCTACACCTTC	CASSPGQGRYGYTF	14	TRBD1	many	TRBV12-3/TRBV12-4	TRBJ1-2
TGTGCCAGCAGCCCCGACTTAGGGTCAGGGGAAAAACTGTTTTTT	CASSPDLGSGEKLFF	15	.	many	TRBV7-9	TRBJ1-4
TGTGCCAGCAGCGCGGGACCCGACAATGAGCAGTTCTTC	CASSAGPDNEQFF	13	.	many	TRBV7-3	TRBJ2-1
TGTGCCAGCAGGGATATTAGCAATCAGCCCCAGCATTTT	CASRDISNQPQHF	13	.	many	TRBV6-1	TRBJ1-5
TGTGCCAGCAGCTTATTGACAGGGGTTGAGGCCAATGAGCAGTTCTTC	CASSLLTGVEANEQFF	16	TRBD1	.	TRBV11-2	TRBJ2-1
TGTGCCAGCAGCCAAGATCCAGGGGAGGAGGCAACTAATGAAAAACTGTTTTTT	CASSQDPGEEATNEKLFF	18	.	.	TRBV14	TRBJ1-4
TGCAGTGCAAAACAGGGAACTTCCTACAATGAGCAGTTCTTC	CSAKQGTSYNEQFF	14	.	many	TRBV20-1	TRBJ2-1
TGTGCCAGCAGCCAAGGTCGACGGGGCTACACCTTC	CASSQGRRGYTF	12	.	many	TRBV3-1	TRBJ1-2
TGCGCCAGCAGCCAACACCGGGACAGGGCCTCTGGGGCCAACGTCCTGACTTTC	CASSQHRDRASGANVLTF	18	TRBD1	.	TRBV4-3	TRBJ2-6